Each of the 24 T cell receptor beta chains below was sequenced from the same sample in a study of T cells in tuberculosis. The time point was: new active TB diagnosis, blood taken before or within 7 days of starting treatment. Profiled with immunoSEQ multiplex PCR; TCRdb holds only in-frame clones, not every one. The sample lists 25,000 to 35,000 clones, roughly 82% seen once, with less than 5.5% in the top ten. Sequences were derived from PBMCs, sampled at tuberculosis diagnosis. The receptors were sampled from an adult with tuberculosis.

The rearrangement links TRBV7-2 to TRBJ2-5, with D tentatively TRBD2 (6 bases). This CDR3 contains 14 residues. Deletions cut 5 bases from V and 5 bases from J, with 15 bases between. The V gene's germline CDR1 is SGHTA and CDR2 FQGNSA. CDR3 sequence (DNA): TGTGCCAGCAGCACCCACGGGACTGGGGAGACCCAGTACTTC. The encoded protein is CASSTHGTGETQYF. Based on the CDR3 plus reference TRBV7-2 and TRBJ2-5, the full variable domain is GAGVSQSPSNKVTEKGKDVELRCDPISGHTALYWYRQSLGQGLEFLIYFQGNSAPDKSGLPSDRFSAERTGGSVSTLTIQRTQQEDSAVYLCASSTHGTGETQYFGPGTRLLVL.

The gene calls are TRBV5-4 and TRBJ2-1, with D perhaps matching TRBD1 (6 bases). This CDR3 is built from 13 residues. Germline V lookup: CDR1 SGHNT, CDR2 YYREEE (reference sequence). V lost 4 bases to trimming and J lost 7 bases, with 12 bases between them. In DNA, the CDR3 is TGTGCCAGCAGCCTTGGACAGCTTAATGAGCAGTTCTTC. This translates into CASSLGQLNEQFF. Supplemented by reference TRBV5-4 and TRBJ2-1, the full variable domain reads ETGVTQSPTHLIKTRGQQVTLRCSSQSGHNTVSWYQQALGQGPQFIFQYYREEENGRGNFPPRFSGLQFPNYSSELNVNALELDDSALYLCASSLGQLNEQFFGPGTRLTVL.

This sequence joins TRBV5-4 and TRBJ1-2, with 7 bases identical to TRBD1. V was pared by 0 bases and J by 5 bases, with 10 bases of the junction left unmatched. CDR1 and CDR2 from the germline V gene are SGHNT and YYREEE (reference sequence). This CDR3 spans 16 amino acids. The CDR3 bases are TGTGCCAGCAGCTTGGGATTGGAGGGGGCGCGGTATGGCTACACCTTC. Its translation: CASSLGLEGARYGYTF.

The chain uses TRBV5-4 and TRBJ2-7; weak D call: TRBD1 (7 bases). Germline V gene sequence: CDR1 SGHNT, CDR2 YYREEE (reference sequence). Between the trimmed V and J ends, which lost 2 bases and 0 bases, there was a span of 12 bases. The CDR3 has 15 residues. DNA of the CDR3: TGTGCCAGCAGCTTCAGGCAGGGGGGCTCCTACGAGCAGTACTTC. Protein sequence: CASSFRQGGSYEQYF.

This clone was seen once. V gene TRBV28 combines with J gene TRBJ1-1, with 7 bases matching TRBD1. CDR1 MDHEN and CDR2 SYDVKM come from the germline V gene. The CDR3 extends over 14 amino acids. V was clipped by 6 bases and J by 2 bases; unmatched bases: 6. The CDR3 bases are TGTGCCAGCAGGGCGGGACAGAGAAACACTGAAGCTTTCTTT. Residues: CASRAGQRNTEAFF.

This clone occurred once. One end of the junction does not line up with germline, which may come from a read error. The rearrangement links TRBV28 to TRBJ2-7, with 8 bases aligning to TRBD1. CDR1 and CDR2 from the germline V gene are MDHEN and SYDVKM. The CDR3 is 15 residues long. Here the CDR3 DNA reads TGTGCCAGCAGTACCCTGACAGGGGTTGGGAGATTAAGCGACTTC. It translates to CASSTLTGVGRLSDF.

This chain connects TRBV4-1 to TRBJ2-5; the D gene is possibly TRBD2 (5 bases). This CDR3 is built from 13 residues. Germline lookup yields CDR1 MGHRA and CDR2 YSYEKL. Trimming pared 6 bases from V and 5 bases from J, leaving 13 bases between. CDR3: CASRPTGEETQYF. For the CDR3, the DNA is TGCGCCAGCAGACCTACCGGGGAGGAGACCCAGTACTTC.

On this clone itself: The junction does not match germline at one end; this may be a read error. The chain combines TRBV2 with TRBJ1-4; TRBD1 matches 7 bases. Germline CDR1 reads SNHLY; CDR2 reads FYNNEI. The CDR3 runs 14 residues. The CDR3 loop is CASREGGRDEKLFF. The CDR3 DNA reads as TGTGCCAGCAGGGAAGGGGGCAGGGATGAAAAACTGTTTTTT. The full variable domain, its missing parts supplied by reference TRBV2 and TRBJ1-4, is EPEVTQTPSHQVTQMGQEVILRCVPISNHLYFYWYRQILGQKVEFLVSFYNNEISEKSEIFDDQFSVERPDGSNFTLKIRSTKLEDSAMYFCASREGGRDEKLFFGSGTQLSVL.

This clone has a single count. The chain recombines TRBV19 with TRBJ2-1, with 11 bases that match TRBD2. The CDR3 consists of 13 residues. Germline V gene data show CDR1 as LNHDA and CDR2 as SQIVND (reference sequence). After removal of 3 bases from V and 15 bases from J, the junction contained 7 bases not matched to a gene. CDR3 sequence: CASSMELAGDRFF. CDR3 coding DNA: TGTGCCAGTAGTATGGAACTAGCGGGAGATCGGTTCTTC.

This chain connects TRBV5-1 to TRBJ2-3, with 12 bases aligning to TRBD2. This CDR3 region has 16 residues. V shed 4 bases, J shed 2 bases, and the junction held 5 bases outside the gene matches. Germline V gene lookup returns CDR1 SGHRS and CDR2 YFSETQ. This CDR3 is CASSATSGGNTDTQYF. Written as DNA, the CDR3 is TGCGCCAGCAGCGCCACTAGCGGGGGGAACACAGATACGCAGTATTTT.

The V gene is TRBV28, the J gene TRBJ2-1; 8 positions agree with TRBD2. CDR1 and CDR2 (germline): MDHEN, SYDVKM. This CDR3 has 15 amino acids. Losses at the gene ends were 6 bases for V and 4 bases for J; bases not matched to a gene: 8. The chain's CDR3 is CASRLGRAWYNEQFF. The CDR3 region has the DNA TGTGCCAGCAGACTCGGGAGGGCGTGGTACAATGAGCAGTTCTTC.

This rearrangement joins TRBV10-2 to TRBJ1-2, with TRBD1 as a possible D gene (5 bases). Deletions cut 0 bases from V and 7 bases from J, with 15 bases between. This CDR3 is 15 amino acids long. Germline V CDR1 and CDR2: WSHSY, SAAADI. The CDR3 bases are TGCGCCAGCAGTGAGTCGGGCAGGGCGGGGACTGGCTACACCTTC. Amino acid sequence: CASSESGRAGTGYTF.

V usage is TRBV5-4 and J usage is TRBJ1-1; no clear D gene. Trimming pared 2 bases from V and 4 bases from J, leaving 12 bases between. The CDR3 length is 14 residues. Germline values: CDR1 SGHNT, CDR2 YYREEE (reference sequence). For the CDR3, the DNA is TGTGCCAGCAGCTTTGGGAGGCCGGCCACTGAAGCTTTCTTT. Its translation is CASSFGRPATEAFF.

The rearrangement uses TRBV15 and TRBJ2-1; 12 bases fit TRBD2. Per germline, CDR1 LNHNV and CDR2 YYDKDF (reference sequence). V shed 4 bases, J shed 4 bases, and the junction held 2 bases outside the gene matches. This CDR3 is built from 15 residues. CDR3 sequence (DNA): TGTGCCACCAGCATACTAGCGGGGGGTTACAATGAGCAGTTCTTC. Its translation is CATSILAGGYNEQFF.

This clone has a single count. The V gene is TRBV5-1, the J gene TRBJ2-7, with unresolved D. V was pared by 4 bases and J by 6 bases, with 20 bases between. Germline lookup yields CDR1 SGHRS and CDR2 YFSETQ. There are 15 residues in the CDR3. The CDR3 DNA reads TGCGCCAGCAGCCCGGCCCCCGGCTCCACGGGCGAGCAGTACTTC. Amino acid sequence: CASSPAPGSTGEQYF.

As regards this clone: Mismatch with germline at one junction end may stem from a read error. This chain connects TRBV6-5 to TRBJ1-1; 11 nucleotides agree with TRBD1. Per the germline V gene, CDR1 is MNHEY and CDR2 is SVGAGI. CDR3 length: 16 amino acids. CDR3 amino acids: CASTYGTGGSNTEAFF. CDR3 DNA sequence: TGTGCCAGCACTTACGGGACAGGGGGTAGTAACACTGAAGCTTTCTTT.

V and J are TRBV7-9 and TRBJ1-5; no clear D. Trimming removed 6 bases from V and 0 bases from J, with 6 bases in between. In germline, CDR1 is SEHNR, CDR2 FQNEAQ (reference sequence). The CDR3 loop spans 13 amino acids. This chain's CDR3 is CASSQNSNQPQHF. The DNA of the CDR3 is TGTGCCAGCAGTCAAAATAGCAATCAGCCCCAGCATTTT.

The chain joins TRBV7-8 to TRBJ2-5; D may be TRBD2 (5 bases). Germline V gene lookup returns CDR1 SGHVS and CDR2 FQNEAQ. The CDR3 consists of 15 residues. Trimming stripped 1 base from V and 2 bases from J, with 11 bases between. Here the CDR3 DNA reads TGTGCCAGCAGCTTAGACCGGGGAACGCAAGAGACCCAGTACTTC. Residues: CASSLDRGTQETQYF.

The rearrangement uses TRBV7-9 and TRBJ2-2, with TRBD2 identical over 15 bases. The CDR3 covers 17 residues. CDR1 is SEHNR and CDR2 is FQNEAQ in the germline V gene (reference sequence). Trimming took 5 bases from V and 4 from J; bases not matched to a gene: 5. The CDR3 DNA sequence: TGTGCCAGCAGCCCCCCGGGACTAGCGGGAGGCACCGGGGAGCTGTTTTTT. Translation: CASSPPGLAGGTGELFF. Filled out from reference TRBV7-9 and TRBJ2-2, the complete variable domain reads DTGVSQNPRHKITKRGQNVTFRCDPISEHNRLYWYRQTLGQGPEFLTYFQNEAQLEKSRLLSDRFSAERPKGSFSTLEIQRTEQGDSAMYLCASSPPGLAGGTGELFFGEGSRLTVL.

The chain couples TRBV5-1 to TRBJ2-5; TRBD2 agrees at 11 bases. The ends lost 0 bases at V and 5 bases at J; junction bases unmatched: 6. The CDR3 totals 16 residues. Germline loops: CDR1 SGHRS, CDR2 YFSETQ. The CDR3 coding sequence is TGCGCCAGCAGCTTGGGACTAGCGGGGCGACCCGAGACCCAGTACTTC. It specifies CASSLGLAGRPETQYF.

V and J are TRBV25-1 and TRBJ2-3; D is possibly TRBD2 (7 bases). Trimming left V 4 bases short and J 4 bases short, with 12 bases between. CDR3 size: 14 residues. Germline CDR1 MGHDK, CDR2 SYGVNS. Here the CDR3 DNA reads TGTGCCAGCAGTGGGGGGGGCTCGGCAGATACGCAGTATTTT. It codes for CASSGGGSADTQYF.

The genes are TRBV13 and TRBJ2-3; 8 bases match TRBD2. This CDR3 is built from 15 residues. V trimming: 0 bases; J trimming: 4 bases; junction bases outside the gene matches: 3. Germline V gene sequence: CDR1 PRHDT, CDR2 FYEKMQ (reference sequence). Here the CDR3 reads CASSLGGLAADTQYF. CDR3 sequence (DNA): TGTGCCAGCAGCTTAGGAGGACTAGCAGCAGATACGCAGTATTTT. The complete variable domain, with remaining parts taken from reference TRBV13 and TRBJ2-3, reads AAGVIQSPRHLIKEKRETATLKCYPIPRHDTVYWYQQGPGQDPQFLISFYEKMQSDKGSIPDRFSAQQFSDYHSELNMSSLELGDSALYFCASSLGGLAADTQYFGPGTRLTVL.

This clone has a handful of counts. The rearrangement joins TRBV9 to TRBJ1-6; TRBD1 matches 8 bases. The CDR3 has 15 residues. Trimming took 4 bases from V and 7 from J; bases not matched to a gene: 7. Germline V gives CDR1 SGDLS, CDR2 YYNGEE. This chain's CDR3 is CASSKTGGANSPLHF. CDR3 nucleotide sequence: TGTGCCAGCAGCAAAACAGGGGGGGCAAATTCACCCCTCCACTTT.

The genes are TRBV9 and TRBJ2-7; 9 nucleotides line up with TRBD1. CDR1 SGDLS and CDR2 YYNGEE come from the germline V gene. The ends lost 2 bases at V and 6 bases at J; junction bases unmatched: 3. The CDR3 is made up of 13 amino acids. The DNA for the CDR3 is TGTGCCAGCAGCGTCGGACAGGGGTCCGAGCAGTACTTC. Protein sequence: CASSVGQGSEQYF.